The entry below gives a single T cell receptor (beta chain) sequence along with its context. As yet, its antigen is unknown. This sample stems from a study of cytomegalovirus exposure and HLA in healthy donors. The wider study: Membership in the Caucasian-associated ancestry cluster was found for around 81% of almost 400 genotyped donors.

Looked up from germline, CDR1 is SGHDN and CDR2 is FVKESK. The CDR3 consists of 13 residues. With 0 bases removed from V and 4 bases from J, the gap between germline ends came to 5 bases. The PCR made use of 60 Vbeta and 13 Jbeta primers. Generated by immunoSEQ multiplex PCR, the TCRdb table keeps only in-frame clones and is missing some. The profile shows over 150,000 clones, around 84% of them singletons. Study observations and caveats: Among immune exposure information, only CMV serostatus was available. Association with HLA alleles at 0.05 false discovery rate was found for 16,951 TCR beta sequences in a later analysis.

The rearrangement links TRBV14 to TRBJ2-3; D is perhaps TRBD2 (5 bases). Sequencing input: PBMCs. This TCR came from a girl aged 2-10 years in good health and CMV-seropositive. CDR3 in DNA: TGTGCCAGCAGCCAAGAGAGGGCAGATACGCAGTATTTT. Translated: CASSQERADTQYF.